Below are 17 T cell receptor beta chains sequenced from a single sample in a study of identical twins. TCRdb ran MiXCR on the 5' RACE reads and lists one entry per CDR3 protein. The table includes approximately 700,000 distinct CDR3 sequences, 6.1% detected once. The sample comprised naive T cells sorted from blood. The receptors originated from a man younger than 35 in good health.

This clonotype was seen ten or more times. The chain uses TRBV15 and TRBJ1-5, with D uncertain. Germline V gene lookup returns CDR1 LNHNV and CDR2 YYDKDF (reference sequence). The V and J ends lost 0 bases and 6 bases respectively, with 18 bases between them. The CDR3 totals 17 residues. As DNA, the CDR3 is TGTGCCACCAGCAGAGAAGGTGTAGGACTGGGAAGTCAGCCCCAGCATTTT. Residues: CATSREGVGLGSQPQHF.

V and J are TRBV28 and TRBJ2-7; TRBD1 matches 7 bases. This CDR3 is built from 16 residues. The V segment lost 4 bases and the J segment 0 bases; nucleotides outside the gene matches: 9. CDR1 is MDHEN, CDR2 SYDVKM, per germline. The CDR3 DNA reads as TGTGCCAGCAGTTCTCATGGGACAGCCCGCTCCTACGAGCAGTACTTC. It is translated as CASSSHGTARSYEQYF.

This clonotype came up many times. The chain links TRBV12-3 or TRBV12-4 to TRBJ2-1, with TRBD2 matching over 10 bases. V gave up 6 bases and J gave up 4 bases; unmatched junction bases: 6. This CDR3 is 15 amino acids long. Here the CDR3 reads CASRLTSGIYNEQFF. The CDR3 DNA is TGTGCCAGCAGGCTCACTAGCGGGATATACAATGAGCAGTTCTTC.

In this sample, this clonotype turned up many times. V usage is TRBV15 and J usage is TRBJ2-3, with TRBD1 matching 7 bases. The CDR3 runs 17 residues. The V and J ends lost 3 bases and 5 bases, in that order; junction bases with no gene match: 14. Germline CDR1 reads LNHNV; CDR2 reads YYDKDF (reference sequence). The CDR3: CATSRIGGAPVVDTQYF. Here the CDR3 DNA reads TGTGCCACCAGCAGGATAGGGGGCGCCCCGGTAGTAGATACGCAGTATTTT.

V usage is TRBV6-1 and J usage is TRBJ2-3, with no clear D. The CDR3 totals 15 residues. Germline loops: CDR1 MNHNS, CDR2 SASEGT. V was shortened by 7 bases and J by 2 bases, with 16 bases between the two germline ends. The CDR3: CASTPRGTYTDTQYF. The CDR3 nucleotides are TGTGCCAGCACCCCGCGTGGAACCTACACAGATACGCAGTATTTT.

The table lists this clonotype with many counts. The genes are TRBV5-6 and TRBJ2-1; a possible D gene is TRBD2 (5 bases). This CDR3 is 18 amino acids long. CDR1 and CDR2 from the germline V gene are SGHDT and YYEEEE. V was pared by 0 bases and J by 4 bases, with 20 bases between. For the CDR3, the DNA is TGTGCCAGCAGCTTGGCCACTCACCAGCGGACCATTTACAATGAGCAGTTCTTC. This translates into CASSLATHQRTIYNEQFF.

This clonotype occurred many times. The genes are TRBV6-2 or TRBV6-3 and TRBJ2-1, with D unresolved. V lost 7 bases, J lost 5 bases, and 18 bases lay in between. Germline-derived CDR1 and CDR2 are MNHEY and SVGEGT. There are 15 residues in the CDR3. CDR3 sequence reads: CASTNLPGANNEQFF. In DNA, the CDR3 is TGTGCCAGCACCAACCTCCCCGGAGCCAACAATGAGCAGTTCTTC.

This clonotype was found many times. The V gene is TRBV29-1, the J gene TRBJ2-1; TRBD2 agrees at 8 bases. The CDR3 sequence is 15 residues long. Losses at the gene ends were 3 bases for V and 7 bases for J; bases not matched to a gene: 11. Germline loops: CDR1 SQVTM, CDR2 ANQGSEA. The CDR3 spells CSVDRREVVYNEQFF. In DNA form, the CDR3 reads TGCAGCGTTGATAGGCGGGAGGTCGTGTATAATGAGCAGTTCTTC.

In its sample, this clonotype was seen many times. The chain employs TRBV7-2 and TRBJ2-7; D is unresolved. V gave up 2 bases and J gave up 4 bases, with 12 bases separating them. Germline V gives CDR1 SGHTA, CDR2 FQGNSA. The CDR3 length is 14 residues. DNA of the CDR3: TGTGCCAGCAGCTTACCCGATAACATTTACGAGCAGTACTTC. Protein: CASSLPDNIYEQYF.

CDR3 sequence reads: CSACPGSRPNEQFF. CDR3 sequence (DNA): TGCAGTGCTTGCCCAGGTTCCCGGCCTAATGAGCAGTTCTTC. This sequence joins TRBV20-1 and TRBJ2-1; the D is unclear. Germline V gene lookup returns CDR1 DFQATT and CDR2 SNEGSKA (reference sequence). The CDR3 runs to 14 residues. V was cut by 5 bases and J by 7 bases, with 18 bases left in between.

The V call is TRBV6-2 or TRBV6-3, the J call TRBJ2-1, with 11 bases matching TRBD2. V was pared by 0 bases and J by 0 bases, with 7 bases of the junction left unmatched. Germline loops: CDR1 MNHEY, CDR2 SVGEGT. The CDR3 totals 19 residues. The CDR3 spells CASSYSTSGSFSSYNEQFF. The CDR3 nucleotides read TGTGCCAGCAGTTACTCAACTAGCGGGAGTTTTAGCTCCTACAATGAGCAGTTCTTC.

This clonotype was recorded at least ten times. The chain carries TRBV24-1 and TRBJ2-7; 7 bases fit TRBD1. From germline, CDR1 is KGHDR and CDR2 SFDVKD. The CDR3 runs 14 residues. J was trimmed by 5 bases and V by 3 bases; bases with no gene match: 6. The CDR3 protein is CATSDPGQDHEQYF. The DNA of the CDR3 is TGTGCCACCAGTGATCCCGGACAGGACCACGAGCAGTACTTC.

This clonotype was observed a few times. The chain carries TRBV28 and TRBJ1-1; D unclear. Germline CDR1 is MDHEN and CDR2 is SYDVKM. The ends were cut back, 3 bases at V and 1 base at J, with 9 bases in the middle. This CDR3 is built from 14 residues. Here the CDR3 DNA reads TGTGCCAGCAGTTTGGAAAACTGGAACACTGAAGCTTTCTTT. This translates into CASSLENWNTEAFF.

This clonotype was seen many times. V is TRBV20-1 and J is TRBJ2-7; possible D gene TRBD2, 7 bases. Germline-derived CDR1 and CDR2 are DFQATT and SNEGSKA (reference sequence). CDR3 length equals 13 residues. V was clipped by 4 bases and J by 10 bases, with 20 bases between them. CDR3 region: CSANGGGGTGQYF. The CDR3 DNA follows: TGCAGTGCTAACGGAGGCGGGGGCACGGGTCAGTACTTC.

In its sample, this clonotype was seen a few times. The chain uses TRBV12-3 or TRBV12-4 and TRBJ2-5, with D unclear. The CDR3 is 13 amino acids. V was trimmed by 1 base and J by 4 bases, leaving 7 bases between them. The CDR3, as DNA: TGTGCCAGCAGTTTAGAGGCAGTAGAGACCCAGTACTTC. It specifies CASSLEAVETQYF.

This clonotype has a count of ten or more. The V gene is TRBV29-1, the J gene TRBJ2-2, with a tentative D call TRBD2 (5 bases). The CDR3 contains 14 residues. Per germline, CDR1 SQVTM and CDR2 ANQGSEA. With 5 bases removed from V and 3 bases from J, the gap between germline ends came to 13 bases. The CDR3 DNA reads TGCAGCGTTAGGTGGGAGCGGTACACCGGGGAGCTGTTTTTT. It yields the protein CSVRWERYTGELFF.

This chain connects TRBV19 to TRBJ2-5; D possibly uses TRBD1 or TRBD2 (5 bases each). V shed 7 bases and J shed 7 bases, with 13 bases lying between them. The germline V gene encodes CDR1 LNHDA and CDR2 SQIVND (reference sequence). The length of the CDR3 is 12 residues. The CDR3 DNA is TGTGCCAGTACCGGGACGCCAGGGACCCAGTACTTC. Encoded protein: CASTGTPGTQYF.